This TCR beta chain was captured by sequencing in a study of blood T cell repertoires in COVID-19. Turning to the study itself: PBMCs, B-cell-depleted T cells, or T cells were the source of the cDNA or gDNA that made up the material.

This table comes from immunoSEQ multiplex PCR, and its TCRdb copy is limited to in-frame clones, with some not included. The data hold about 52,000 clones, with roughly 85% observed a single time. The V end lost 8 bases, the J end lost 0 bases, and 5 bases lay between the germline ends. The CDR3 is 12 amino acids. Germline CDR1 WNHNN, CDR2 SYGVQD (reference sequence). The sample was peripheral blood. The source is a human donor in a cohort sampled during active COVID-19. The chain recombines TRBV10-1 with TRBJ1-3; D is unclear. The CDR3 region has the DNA TGCGCCAGCGGGAGCTCTGGAAACACCATATATTTT. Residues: CASGSSGNTIYF.